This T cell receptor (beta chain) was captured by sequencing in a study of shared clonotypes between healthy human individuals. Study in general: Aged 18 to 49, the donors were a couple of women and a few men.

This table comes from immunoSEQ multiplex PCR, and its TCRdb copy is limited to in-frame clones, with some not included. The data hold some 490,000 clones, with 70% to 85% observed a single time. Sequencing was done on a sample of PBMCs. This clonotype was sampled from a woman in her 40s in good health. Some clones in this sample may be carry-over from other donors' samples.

Written as DNA, the CDR3 is TGTGCCTGGAGTGTACGGGGCGGGTATGAAAAACTGTTTTTT. Residues: CAWSVRGGYEKLFF. The chain couples TRBV30 to TRBJ1-4; TRBD1 might be the D (5 bases). The CDR3 runs to 14 residues. Germline CDR1 reads GTSNPN; CDR2 reads SVGIG (reference sequence). Trimming pared 0 bases from V and 6 bases from J, leaving 11 bases between.